This TCR beta chain is drawn from a study of OX40 agonist ivuxolimab in advanced cancers. CDR1 and CDR2 (germline): MNHEY, SVGAGI. This CDR3 comprises 14 residues. Trimming cost V 8 bases and J 2 bases; bases outside gene matches: 7. TCRdb keeps only in-frame clones here, not all; method: immunoSEQ multiplex PCR. The sample includes 90,000 or so clones, about 93% of them seen just once. This specimen was CD4+ or CD8+ T cells sorted from blood, taken in a trial of the OX40 agonist ivuxolimab. The chain uses TRBV6-5 and TRBJ2-3; TRBD2 aligns across 7 bases. This receptor was taken from an adult with an advanced solid tumor such as melanoma, head and neck, liver or kidney cancer. The chain's CDR3 is CASYKRGYTDTQYF. The CDR3 nucleotides read TGTGCCAGCTACAAGCGGGGCTACACAGATACGCAGTATTTT.